This T cell receptor beta chain was retrieved from a study of blood T cell repertoires in COVID-19. Study context: Samples representing acute and convalescent COVID-19 were sourced from the United States, Italy and Spain. T cells, B-cell-depleted T cells, or PBMCs supplied cDNA or gDNA.

This clone was counted a few times. Original processing notes: Reference gene primer amplification yielded estimated nucleated cell counts. Libraries were prepared by immunoSEQ multiplex PCR; TCRdb keeps only in-frame clonotypes and omits some of them. The V and J calls and the clone size are those of that table, but D and trimming were determined from the DNA. The sample includes about 220,000 clones, roughly 80% of them seen just once. Sequenced input: PBMCs or T cells enriched from blood (not recorded which). The receptor comes from a woman aged 40 to 55 with acute COVID-19.

The CDR3 reads CASRGLETQYF. The CDR3, as DNA: TGTGCCAGCAGGGGGCTAGAGACCCAGTACTTC. This rearrangement joins TRBV6-5 to TRBJ2-5; the D gene is possibly TRBD1 (5 bases). With 6 bases removed from V and 4 bases from J, the gap between germline ends came to 6 bases. Germline loops: CDR1 MNHEY, CDR2 SVGAGI. This CDR3 spans 11 amino acids.